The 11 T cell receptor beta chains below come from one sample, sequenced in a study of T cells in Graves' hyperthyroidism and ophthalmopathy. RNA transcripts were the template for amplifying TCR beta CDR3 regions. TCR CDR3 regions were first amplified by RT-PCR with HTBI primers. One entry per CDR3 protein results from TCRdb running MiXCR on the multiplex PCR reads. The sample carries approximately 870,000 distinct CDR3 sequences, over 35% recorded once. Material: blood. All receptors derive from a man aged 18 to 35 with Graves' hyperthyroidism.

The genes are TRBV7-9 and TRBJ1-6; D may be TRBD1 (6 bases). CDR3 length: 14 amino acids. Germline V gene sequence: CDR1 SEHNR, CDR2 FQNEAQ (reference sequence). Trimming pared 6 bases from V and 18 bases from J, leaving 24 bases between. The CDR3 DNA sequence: TGTGCCAGCAGTCCGGAAGAGGGGGGAGGACAGCCCCACTTT. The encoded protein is CASSPEEGGGQPHF.

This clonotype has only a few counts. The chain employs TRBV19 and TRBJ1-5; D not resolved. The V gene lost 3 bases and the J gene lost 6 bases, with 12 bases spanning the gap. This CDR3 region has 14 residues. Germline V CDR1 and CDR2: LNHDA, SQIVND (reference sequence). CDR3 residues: CASSMNEGRQPQHF. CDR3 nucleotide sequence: TGTGCCAGTAGTATGAATGAAGGGCGTCAGCCCCAGCATTTT.

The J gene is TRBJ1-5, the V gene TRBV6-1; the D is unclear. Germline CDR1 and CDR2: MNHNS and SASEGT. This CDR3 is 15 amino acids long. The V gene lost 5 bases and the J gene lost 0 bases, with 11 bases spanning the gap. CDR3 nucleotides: TGTGCCAGCAGTACCCGGACCTTTAGCAATCAGCCCCAGCATTTT. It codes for CASSTRTFSNQPQHF.

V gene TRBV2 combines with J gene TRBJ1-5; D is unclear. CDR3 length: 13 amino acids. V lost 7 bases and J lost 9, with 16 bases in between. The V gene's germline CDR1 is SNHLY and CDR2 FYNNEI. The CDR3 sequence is CASKLAGGLPQHF. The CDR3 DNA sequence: TGTGCCAGCAAACTAGCCGGAGGGTTGCCCCAGCATTTT.

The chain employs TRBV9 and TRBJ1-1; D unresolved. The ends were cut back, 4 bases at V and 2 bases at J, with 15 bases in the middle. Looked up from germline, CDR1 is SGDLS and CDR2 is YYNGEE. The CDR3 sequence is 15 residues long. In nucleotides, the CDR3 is TGTGCCAGCAGCATAGACCCCGTTGGTAACACTGAAGCTTTCTTT. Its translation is CASSIDPVGNTEAFF.

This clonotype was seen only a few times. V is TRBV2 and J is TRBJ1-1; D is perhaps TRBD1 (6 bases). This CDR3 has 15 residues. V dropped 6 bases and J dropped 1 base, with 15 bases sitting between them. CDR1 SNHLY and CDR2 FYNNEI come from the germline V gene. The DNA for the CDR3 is TGTGCCAGCAGCCAAGCTACAGGGCAGAACACTGAAGCTTTCTTT. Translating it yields CASSQATGQNTEAFF. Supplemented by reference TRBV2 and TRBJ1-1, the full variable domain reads EPEVTQTPSHQVTQMGQEVILRCVPISNHLYFYWYRQILGQKVEFLVSFYNNEISEKSEIFDDQFSVERPDGSNFTLKIRSTKLEDSAMYFCASSQATGQNTEAFFGQGTRLTVV.

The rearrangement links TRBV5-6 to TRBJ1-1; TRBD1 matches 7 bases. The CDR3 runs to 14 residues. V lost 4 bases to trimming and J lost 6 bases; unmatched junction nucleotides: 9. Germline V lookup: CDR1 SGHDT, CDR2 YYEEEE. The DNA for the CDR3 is TGTGCCAGCAGCCAGGGGGGGGGTTTCGCTGAAGCTTTCTTT. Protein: CASSQGGGFAEAFF.

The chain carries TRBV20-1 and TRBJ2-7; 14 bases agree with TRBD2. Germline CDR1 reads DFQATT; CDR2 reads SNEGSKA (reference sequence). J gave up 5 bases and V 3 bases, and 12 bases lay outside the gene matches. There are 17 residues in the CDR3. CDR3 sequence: CSASATSGRADIHEQYF. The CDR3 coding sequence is TGCAGTGCTAGTGCGACTAGCGGGAGGGCCGATATACACGAGCAGTACTTC.

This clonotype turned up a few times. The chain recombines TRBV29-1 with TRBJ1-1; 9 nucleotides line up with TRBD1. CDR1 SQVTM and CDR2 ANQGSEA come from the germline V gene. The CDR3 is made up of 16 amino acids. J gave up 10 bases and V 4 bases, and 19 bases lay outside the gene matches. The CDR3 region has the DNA TGCAGCGTTGTCCAATGGGGGACAGGGATTAAGGGAGGAGCTTTCTTT. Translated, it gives CSVVQWGTGIKGGAFF.

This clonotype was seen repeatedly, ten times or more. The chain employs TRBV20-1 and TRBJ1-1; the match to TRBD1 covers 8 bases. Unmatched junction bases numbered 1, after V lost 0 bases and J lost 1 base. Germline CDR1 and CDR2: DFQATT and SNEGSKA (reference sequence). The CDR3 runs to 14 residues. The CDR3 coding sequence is TGCAGTGCTAGAGATGGACAGGGGAACACTGAAGCTTTCTTT. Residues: CSARDGQGNTEAFF.

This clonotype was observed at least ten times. DNA for the CDR3: TGTGCCAGCAGGGGACAGGGTGTCGGGGAGACCCAGTACTTC. Its translation: CASRGQGVGETQYF. The chain combines TRBV2 with TRBJ2-5; the match to TRBD1 covers 9 bases. V lost 6 bases, J lost 5 bases, and 7 bases stayed unmatched. The V gene's germline CDR1 is SNHLY and CDR2 FYNNEI. The CDR3 consists of 14 residues.